This TCR beta chain was sequenced in a study of shared clonotypes between healthy human individuals. The wider study: Participating donors consisted of two women and a few men aged 18 to 49.

Libraries were prepared by immunoSEQ multiplex PCR; TCRdb keeps only in-frame clonotypes and omits some of them. Of 2 million to 2.5 million clones listed, roughly 95% were seen once; the top ten hold over 0.1%. Per germline, CDR1 MNHNY and CDR2 SVGAGI (reference sequence). Unmatched junction bases numbered 3, after V lost 6 bases and J lost 1 base. The CDR3 sequence is 14 residues long. This sequence joins TRBV6-6 and TRBJ1-1; the match to TRBD1 covers 9 bases. The TCR originated in a young man in good health. Material: naive CD4+ T cells sorted from blood. Specified subset: CD45RA+ positively selected. CDR3 nucleotide sequence: TGTGCCAGCAGGGGACAGGGCAAGAACACTGAAGCTTTCTTT. Translation gives CASRGQGKNTEAFF.